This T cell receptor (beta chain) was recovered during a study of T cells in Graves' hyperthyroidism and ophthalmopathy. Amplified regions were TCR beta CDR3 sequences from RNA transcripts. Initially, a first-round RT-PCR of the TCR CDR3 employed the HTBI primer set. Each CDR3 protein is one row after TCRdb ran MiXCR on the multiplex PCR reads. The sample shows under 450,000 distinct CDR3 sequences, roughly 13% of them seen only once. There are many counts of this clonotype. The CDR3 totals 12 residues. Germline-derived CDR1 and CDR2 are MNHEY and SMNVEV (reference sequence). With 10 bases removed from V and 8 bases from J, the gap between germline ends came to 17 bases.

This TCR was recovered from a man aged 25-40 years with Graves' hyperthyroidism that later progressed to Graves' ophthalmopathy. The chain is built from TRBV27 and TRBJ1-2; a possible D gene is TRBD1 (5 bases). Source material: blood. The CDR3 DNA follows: TGTGCCACCCGAGCCGGGGGGGAGGGCTACACCTTC. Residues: CATRAGGEGYTF.